What follows are 7 T cell receptor beta chains derived from one specimen sequenced in a study of blood T cells in healthy people across ages. Primers used in a second PCR of roughly 7 to 12 cycles were a sample-barcoded 5' primer and a J-beta primer mix. TCRdb analysed the 5' RACE reads with MiXCR anew, one entry per CDR3 protein. The sample has roughly 1,800,000 distinct CDR3 sequences; around 50% are singletons. Sequencing was done on a sample of blood. These receptors originate from a woman aged 40 to 50 in good health.

The chain couples TRBV3-1 to TRBJ1-1, with 7 bases aligning to TRBD1. The germline V gene has CDR1 LGHDT and CDR2 YNNKEL (reference sequence). This CDR3 contains 14 residues. After removal of 4 bases from V and 1 base from J, the junction contained 3 bases not matched to a gene. CDR3 sequence reads: CASSPDRKNTEAFF. CDR3 in DNA: TGTGCCAGCAGCCCGGACAGGAAGAACACTGAAGCTTTCTTT.

The J gene is TRBJ1-6, the V gene TRBV20-1; D gene uncertain. Germline lookup yields CDR1 DFQATT and CDR2 SNEGSKA (reference sequence). With 5 bases removed from V and 6 bases from J, the gap between germline ends came to 11 bases. The CDR3 contains 13 residues. The CDR3 sequence is CSALPRINSPLHF. Here the CDR3 DNA reads TGCAGTGCTCTGCCTAGGATTAATTCACCCCTCCACTTT.

The sample holds many counts of this clonotype. With a much larger clone just one base away, this may be a read error. The chain joins TRBV28 to TRBJ2-7; D uncertain. Germline V gene lookup returns CDR1 MDHEN and CDR2 SYDVKM. This CDR3 comprises 12 residues. V was pared by 2 bases and J by 4 bases, with 6 bases between. CDR3: CASSLKGYEQYF. The CDR3 coding sequence is TGTGCCAGCAGTTTAAAGGGTTACGAGCAGTACTTC. Full variable domain (remainder filled in from reference TRBV28 and TRBJ2-7): DVKVTQSSRYLVKRTGEKVFLECVQDMDHENMFWYRQDPGLGLRLIYFSYDVKMKEKGDIPEGYSVSREKKERFSLILESASTNQTSMYLCASSLKGYEQYFGPGTRLTVT.

Comment on this clonotype: At one end the junction does not follow the germline gene, possibly because of a read error. This chain uses TRBV7-7 with TRBJ2-1; 9 nucleotides match TRBD1. CDR3 size: 15 residues. Germline V gene sequence: CDR1 SSHAT, CDR2 FNYEAQ (reference sequence). The CDR3 coding sequence is TGTGCTAGCAGCACCCTACAGGGGGCGGGAAATGAGCAGTTCTTC. Translating gives CASSTLQGAGNEQFF.

This clonotype was seen more than once but under ten times. CDR3 region: CASSQEYGTSGKETQYF. CDR3 nucleotide sequence: TGTGCCAGCAGCCAAGAGTACGGGACTAGCGGAAAAGAGACCCAGTACTTC. The gene calls are TRBV4-2 and TRBJ2-5; TRBD2 agrees at 11 bases. There are 17 residues in the CDR3. V lost 0 bases, J lost 3 bases, and 6 bases stayed unmatched. Germline-derived CDR1 and CDR2 are LGHNA and YNFKEQ.

This clonotype has a handful of counts. CDR3 residues: CASSQDLRGHFLNNEQFF. The CDR3 nucleotides read TGCGCCAGCAGCCAAGATTTGCGGGGGCACTTCCTAAACAATGAGCAGTTCTTC. The V and J genes are TRBV4-3 and TRBJ2-1; D perhaps matches TRBD2 (7 bases). The ends were cut back, 0 bases at V and 5 bases at J, with 20 bases in the middle. The CDR3 has 18 residues. CDR1 and CDR2 from the germline V gene are LGHNA and YSLEER.

This clonotype has only a few counts. The rearrangement joins TRBV7-2 to TRBJ2-6; no clear D gene. Germline assignment: CDR1 SGHTA and CDR2 FQGNSA. V shed 5 bases and J shed 0 bases, with 14 bases lying between them. The CDR3 is made up of 17 amino acids. CDR3 sequence (DNA): TGTGCCAGCAGCCGCCTGATGGGTAGCTCTGGGGCCAACGTCCTGACTTTC. Amino acid sequence: CASSRLMGSSGANVLTF.